Each of the 12 T cell receptor beta chains below was sequenced from the same sample in a study of blood T cell repertoires in COVID-19. Clones were read by immunoSEQ multiplex PCR, and TCRdb kept only the in-frame ones, dropping some. The top ten hold around 12% of the sample, which has about 59,000 clones, approximately 78% seen once. Material: peripheral blood. All receptors derive from an older man with acute or convalescent COVID-19.

The J gene is TRBJ2-2, the V gene TRBV19; TRBD1 matches 7 bases. V shed 4 bases and J 4 bases; nucleotides not matched to a gene: 6. This CDR3 is 15 amino acids long. Germline lookup yields CDR1 LNHDA and CDR2 SQIVND (reference sequence). CDR3 bases: TGTGCCAGTAGTACGGGACAGCTAGGCACCGGGGAGCTGTTTTTT. This encodes CASSTGQLGTGELFF.

V usage is TRBV10-1 and J usage is TRBJ1-5; D remains unclear. Germline V CDR1 and CDR2: WNHNN, SYGVQD (reference sequence). The CDR3 sequence is 15 residues long. V lost 8 bases and J lost 1, with 15 bases in between. CDR3 sequence (DNA): TGCGCCAGCCCTGAGGCCCCCCGAAGCAATCAGCCCCAGCATTTT. Protein: CASPEAPRSNQPQHF.

The chain is built from TRBV13 and TRBJ1-2, with D perhaps matching TRBD1 (6 bases). Per the germline V gene, CDR1 is PRHDT and CDR2 is FYEKMQ (reference sequence). CDR3 length: 13 residues. Trimming cost V 5 bases and J 8 bases, with 15 bases left between them. CDR3 sequence reads: CASSLGQSNGYTF. As DNA, the CDR3 is TGTGCCAGCAGCCTCGGACAGAGTAACGGCTACACCTTC.

This chain links TRBV7-6 with TRBJ2-3, with 8 bases that match TRBD2. Germline lookup yields CDR1 SGHVS and CDR2 FNYEAQ. V shed 1 base and J 6 bases; nucleotides not matched to a gene: 6. This CDR3 comprises 15 residues. The DNA of the CDR3 is TGTGCCAGCAGCTTAGGGACTAGCAGTTCTGATACGCAGTATTTT. This encodes CASSLGTSSSDTQYF.

V and J are TRBV24-1 and TRBJ2-3; 7 bases match TRBD2. V dropped 7 bases and J dropped 3; count of bases not matched to a gene: 9. Germline V gene sequence: CDR1 KGHDR, CDR2 SFDVKD. The CDR3 spans 15 residues. CDR3 in DNA: TGTGCCACCAGGGGAGGGCAGCGGCTTACAGATACGCAGTATTTT. Translation: CATRGGQRLTDTQYF.

This clone was picked up a small number of times. The chain couples TRBV3-1 (or the pseudogene TRBV3-2) to TRBJ2-5; 13 bases are shared with TRBD2. The CDR3 sequence is 16 residues long. V dropped 4 bases and J dropped 5; count of bases not matched to a gene: 7. Germline V gives CDR1 LGHDT, CDR2 YNNKEL (reference sequence). The CDR3 nucleotides are TGTGCCAGCAGCCCCCGACTAGCGGGGGGATCGGAGACCCAGTACTTC. Protein product: CASSPRLAGGSETQYF.

This sequence joins TRBV7-3 and TRBJ2-1; 9 nucleotides agree with TRBD2. Germline lookup yields CDR1 SGHTA and CDR2 FQGTGA. The junction had 9 bases not matched to a gene; V was cut back by 2 bases and J by 10 bases. The length of the CDR3 is 15 residues. The CDR3: CASSLQAGGRSEQFF. In DNA, the CDR3 is TGTGCCAGCAGCTTACAAGCGGGAGGTCGCTCCGAGCAGTTCTTC.

The chain uses TRBV7-2 and TRBJ2-2; TRBD2 matches 13 bases. CDR1 is SGHTA and CDR2 is FQGNSA in the germline V gene. This CDR3 spans 18 amino acids. The V segment lost 6 bases and the J segment 1 base; nucleotides outside the gene matches: 8. CDR3 DNA: TGTGCCAGCAGTCCCGGGACTAGCGGGGCCAGGAACACCGGGGAGCTGTTTTTT. It yields the protein CASSPGTSGARNTGELFF.

The chain recombines TRBV6-5 with TRBJ1-2, with a weak D call TRBD1 (5 bases). The CDR3 spans 14 residues. V was clipped by 5 bases and J by 4 bases, with 14 bases between them. Germline V gene data show CDR1 as MNHEY and CDR2 as SVGAGI. The CDR3 region is CASSITGQIYGYTF. CDR3 sequence (DNA): TGTGCCAGCAGTATCACTGGACAAATCTATGGCTACACCTTC.

This clone was counted between two and nine times. This chain joins TRBV29-1 and TRBJ2-5; 10 bases fit TRBD1. The CDR3 covers 17 residues. Germline V gene sequence: CDR1 SQVTM, CDR2 ANQGSEA. J gave up 5 bases and V 4 bases, and 16 bases lay outside the gene matches. The CDR3 is CSVGPPPGTGDLETQYF. CDR3 DNA: TGCAGCGTTGGACCCCCCCCCGGGACAGGGGATTTGGAGACCCAGTACTTC.

This chain connects TRBV2 to TRBJ2-1, with TRBD2 matching over 11 bases. Germline V gives CDR1 SNHLY, CDR2 FYNNEI. The CDR3 extends over 15 amino acids. After removal of 8 bases from V and 8 bases from J, the junction contained 11 bases not matched to a gene. CDR3 protein: CASRRLAGSGDEQFF. CDR3 coding DNA: TGTGCCAGCCGCCGACTAGCGGGATCAGGCGATGAGCAGTTCTTC.

V is TRBV29-1 and J is TRBJ2-7, with TRBD2 matching over 10 bases. After removal of 2 bases from V and 4 bases from J, the junction contained 8 bases not matched to a gene. Germline CDR1 reads SQVTM; CDR2 reads ANQGSEA. The CDR3 has 15 amino acids. The CDR3 sequence is CSVELPSGSKYEQYF. In DNA, the CDR3 is TGCAGCGTTGAATTACCTAGCGGGAGTAAGTACGAGCAGTACTTC.